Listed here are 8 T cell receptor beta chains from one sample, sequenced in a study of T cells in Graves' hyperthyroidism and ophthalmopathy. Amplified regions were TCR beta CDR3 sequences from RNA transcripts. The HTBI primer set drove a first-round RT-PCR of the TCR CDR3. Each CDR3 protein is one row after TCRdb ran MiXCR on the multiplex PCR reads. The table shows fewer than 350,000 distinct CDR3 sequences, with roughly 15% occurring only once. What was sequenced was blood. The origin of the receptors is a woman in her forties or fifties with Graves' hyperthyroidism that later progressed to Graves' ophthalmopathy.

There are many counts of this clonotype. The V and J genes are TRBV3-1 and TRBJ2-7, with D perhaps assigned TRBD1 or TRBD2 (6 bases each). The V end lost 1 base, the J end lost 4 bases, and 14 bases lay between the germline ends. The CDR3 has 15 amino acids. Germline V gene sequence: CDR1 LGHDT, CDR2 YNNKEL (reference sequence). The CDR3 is CASSQVFGGLYEQYF. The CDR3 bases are TGTGCCAGCAGCCAAGTTTTCGGGGGCCTGTACGAGCAGTACTTC.

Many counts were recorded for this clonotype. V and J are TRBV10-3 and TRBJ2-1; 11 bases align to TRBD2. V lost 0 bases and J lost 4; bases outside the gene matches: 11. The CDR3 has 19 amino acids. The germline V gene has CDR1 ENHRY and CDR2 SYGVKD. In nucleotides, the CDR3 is TGTGCCATCAGTGAGTCGGACCTAGCGGGAGGAACAACTTACAATGAGCAGTTCTTC. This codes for CAISESDLAGGTTYNEQFF.

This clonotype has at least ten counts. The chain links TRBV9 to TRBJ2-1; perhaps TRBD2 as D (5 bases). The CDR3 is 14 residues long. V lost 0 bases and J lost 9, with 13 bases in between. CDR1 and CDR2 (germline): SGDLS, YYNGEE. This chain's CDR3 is CASSVDVGEGEQFF. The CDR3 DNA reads TGTGCCAGCAGCGTAGACGTGGGAGAGGGTGAGCAGTTCTTC. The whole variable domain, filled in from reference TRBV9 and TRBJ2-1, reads DSGVTQTPKHLITATGQRVTLRCSPRSGDLSVYWYQQSLDQGLQFLIQYYNGEERAKGNILERFSAQQFPDLHSELNLSSLELGDSALYFCASSVDVGEGEQFFGPGTRLTVL.

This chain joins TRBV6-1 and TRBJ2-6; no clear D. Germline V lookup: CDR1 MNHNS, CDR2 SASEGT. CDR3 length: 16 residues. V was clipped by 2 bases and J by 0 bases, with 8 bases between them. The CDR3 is CASSESYHSGANVLTF. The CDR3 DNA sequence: TGTGCCAGCAGTGAATCCTATCACTCTGGGGCCAACGTCCTGACTTTC.

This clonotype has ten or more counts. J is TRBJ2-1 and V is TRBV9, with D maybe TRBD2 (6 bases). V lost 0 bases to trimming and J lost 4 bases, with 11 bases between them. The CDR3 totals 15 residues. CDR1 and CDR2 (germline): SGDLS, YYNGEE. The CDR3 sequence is CASSVGSGSYNEQFF. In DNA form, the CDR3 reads TGTGCCAGCAGCGTAGGTAGCGGATCTTACAATGAGCAGTTCTTC.

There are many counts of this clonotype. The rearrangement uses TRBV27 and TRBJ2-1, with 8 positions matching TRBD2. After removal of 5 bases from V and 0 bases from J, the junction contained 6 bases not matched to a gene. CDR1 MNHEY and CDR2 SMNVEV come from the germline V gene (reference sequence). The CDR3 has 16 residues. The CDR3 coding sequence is TGTGCCAGCAGTCCCCTAAGCGGGAGCTCCTACAATGAGCAGTTCTTC. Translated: CASSPLSGSSYNEQFF.

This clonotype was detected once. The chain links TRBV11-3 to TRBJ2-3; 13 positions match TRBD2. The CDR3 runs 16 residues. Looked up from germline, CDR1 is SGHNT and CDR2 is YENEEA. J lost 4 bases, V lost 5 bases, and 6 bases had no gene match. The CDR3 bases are TGTGCCAGCAGCCCGGGACTAGCGGGGTCTCCAGATACGCAGTATTTT. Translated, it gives CASSPGLAGSPDTQYF.

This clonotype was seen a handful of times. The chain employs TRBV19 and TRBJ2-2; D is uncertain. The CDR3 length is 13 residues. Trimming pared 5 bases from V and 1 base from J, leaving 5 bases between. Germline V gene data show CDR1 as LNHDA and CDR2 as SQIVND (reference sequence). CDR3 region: CASSHRNTGELFF. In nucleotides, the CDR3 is TGTGCCAGTAGTCACAGGAACACCGGGGAGCTGTTTTTT.